A single T cell receptor beta chain is shown here with its context. The data were obtained in a study of blood T cell repertoires in COVID-19. Study information: The cDNA or gDNA used as material had been derived from T cells, B-cell-depleted T cells, or PBMCs.

Profiled with immunoSEQ multiplex PCR; TCRdb holds only in-frame clones, not every one. The sample contains about 340,000 clones, 90% to 95% of which appear only once. CDR3 size: 13 residues. Per the germline V gene, CDR1 is SQVTM and CDR2 is ANQGSEA. Trimming took 3 bases from V and 4 from J, leaving 10 bases between them. V gene TRBV29-1 combines with J gene TRBJ2-1, with D maybe TRBD1 (6 bases). This TCR was recovered from a young woman who had recovered from COVID-19. The sample was peripheral blood. This CDR3 reads CSVEGHTYNEQFF. DNA for the CDR3: TGCAGCGTTGAGGGACACACATACAATGAGCAGTTCTTC.